This TCR beta chain appears in the sequencing data of a study of CD8 T cells in Susac syndrome. Broader study findings: CD8+ clones in Susac expanded most in TEMRA cells and active patients. It was acknowledged by the study that relatively few individuals were included in its TCR sequencing and HLA analysis.

Negative isolation was used for CD8+ and CD4+ T cells, and FACS enrichment was applied to TEMRA cells. The RNA input was about 0.5 to 1 ug, and it was reverse transcribed with random hexamers. TCR beta CDR3 was amplified by immunoSEQ multiplex PCR. This amplification extended across 54 Vbeta and 13 Jbeta segments. TCRdb analysed the immunoSEQ multiplex PCR reads with MiXCR anew, one entry per CDR3 protein. Counted here are 84,000 or so distinct CDR3 sequences, about 95% occurring once; the ten biggest clones make up around 0.41%. Comments on this clonotype: Its antigen remains unknown.

Trimming left V 6 bases short and J 0 bases short, with 5 bases between. CDR1 and CDR2 from the germline V gene are DFQATT and SNEGSKA (reference sequence). This CDR3 comprises 12 residues. The J gene is TRBJ2-2, the V gene TRBV20-1; the D is unclear. The sequenced sample was CD8+ T cells from PBMCs. The TCR originated in a human donor with Susac syndrome. The CDR3 is CSAKTNTGELFF. The CDR3 nucleotides read TGCAGTGCCAAGACGAACACCGGGGAGCTGTTTTTT.